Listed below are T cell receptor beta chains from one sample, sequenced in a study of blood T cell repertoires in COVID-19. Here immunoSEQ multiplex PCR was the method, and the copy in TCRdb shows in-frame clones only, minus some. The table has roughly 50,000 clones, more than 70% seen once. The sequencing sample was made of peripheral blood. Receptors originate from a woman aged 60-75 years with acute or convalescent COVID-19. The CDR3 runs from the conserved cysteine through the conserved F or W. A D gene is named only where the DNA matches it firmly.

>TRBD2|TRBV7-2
CASSIHRTSGRPPDTQYF
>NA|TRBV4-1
CASSPLGEGTINYGYTF
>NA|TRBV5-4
CASSRSGLEETQYF
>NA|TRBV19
CASSTPGSGSTDTQYF
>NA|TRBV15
CATSTWTDSNQPQHF
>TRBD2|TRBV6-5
CATTTPGLRTGELFF
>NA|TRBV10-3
CAISEGGGAYNEQFF
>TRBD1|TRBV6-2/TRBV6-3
CASSSGTGFRNTEAFF
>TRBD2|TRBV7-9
CASSLGGAGEYEQYF
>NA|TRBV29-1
CSVTGNPEAFF
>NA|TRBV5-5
CASSLDWTTLTDTQYF
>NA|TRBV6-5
CASSPWRDLYEQYF
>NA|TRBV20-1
CSARSLYEQYF
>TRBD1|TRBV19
CASSKGPSDRDNQPQHF
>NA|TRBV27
CASSSLTLPDSNYGYTF
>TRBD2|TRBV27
CASSFSRTSGGPSSYEQYF
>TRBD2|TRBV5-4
CASSLGSGGAPAKTQYF
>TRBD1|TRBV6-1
CASSEGTGSSPLHF
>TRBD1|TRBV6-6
CASSYSRGEDSPLHF
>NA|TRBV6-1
CASSEGLSSDTDTQYF
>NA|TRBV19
CASSSGAGYGYTF
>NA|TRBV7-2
CASSFDAGIYNEQFF
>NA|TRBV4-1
CASSQDLANQPQHF
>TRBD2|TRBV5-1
CASSAGLAPYNEQFF
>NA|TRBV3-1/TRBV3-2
CASSFLRLTGANVLTF
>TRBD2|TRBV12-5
CASGTWTSGATDNEQFF
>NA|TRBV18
CASSPRHRAADTIYF
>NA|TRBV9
CASSVLDRPYNEQFF
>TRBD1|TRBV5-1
CASSLGRTGFVQPQHF
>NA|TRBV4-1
CASSQVPVGVRETQYF
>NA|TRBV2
CASSEESPANYGYTF
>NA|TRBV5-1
CASSPDWGGNYEQYF
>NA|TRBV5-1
CASNQDGAGYTF
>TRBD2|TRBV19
CASRAGTSTDTQYF
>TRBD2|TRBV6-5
CASSDSGLVVETQYF
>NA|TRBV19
CASSIQGQESTEAFF
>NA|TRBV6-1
CASSEAWGQYNSPLHF
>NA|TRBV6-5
CASSYLRGYEQYF
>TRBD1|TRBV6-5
CASRGVGQRPFTF
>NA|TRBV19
CASSRGLQGNTIYF
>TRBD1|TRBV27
CASSTRTGGIDTQYF
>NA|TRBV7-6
CASSPFSQAGELFF
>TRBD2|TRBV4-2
CASSPPWSGSFSYEQYF
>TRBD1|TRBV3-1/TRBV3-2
CASTQLGTGPFF
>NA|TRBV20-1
CSASSGPETQYF
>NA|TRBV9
CASSVGTGSNTIYF
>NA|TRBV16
CASSHHVGEGWHF
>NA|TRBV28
CASSLIDSSSYNEQFF
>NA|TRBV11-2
CASSLLGQRTDTQYF
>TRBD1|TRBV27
CASSLVGTAYGYTF
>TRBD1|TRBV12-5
CASGPIGTGGREQYF
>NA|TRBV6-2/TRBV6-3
CASSYPGHNQPQHF
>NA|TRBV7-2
CASSTGVTGANVLTF
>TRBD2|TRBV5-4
CASSVGLAGGTDTQYF
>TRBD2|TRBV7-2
CASSRSRVGGSTDTQYF
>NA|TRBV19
CASSIRSLSNTEAFF
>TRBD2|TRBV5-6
CASSLPGTSETEQFF
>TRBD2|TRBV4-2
CASSRPGSGTGTNEQFF
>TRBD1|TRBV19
CASSGTGDQPQHF